Shown below are 27 T cell receptor beta chains from a single sample sequenced in a study of cytomegalovirus exposure and HLA in healthy donors (dated by TCRdb to between 2016 and 2019). Library preparation was by the immunoSEQ multiplex PCR assay. The multiplex PCR relied on a mix of 60 forward primers for TCR Vbeta segments and 13 reverse primers for TCR Jbeta segments. Here the immuneACCESS table is served through TCRdb, limited to in-frame sequences with V and J called. Missing clones are a known gap in these copies; in checked studies unresolved V genes cover under half, and the rest lacks a known reason. The sample data list about 130,000 clones, and less than 85% of these were observed just once. The ten biggest clones cover 3.3% of the sample. Sequences were obtained from PBMCs. Receptors were obtained from a male donor in good health and CMV-seronegative.

V usage is TRBV28 and J usage is TRBJ1-1, with D possibly TRBD1 on 5 matching bases. The V gene's germline CDR1 is MDHEN and CDR2 SYDVKM. Trimming removed 6 bases at V and 5 bases at J, with 19 bases between. CDR3 length: 15 residues. The CDR3 DNA is TGTGCCAGCAGATCAAGGCTTAGGGGAGGAACTGAAGCTTTCTTT. Its translation: CASRSRLRGGTEAFF. The variable domain in full, with the rest retrieved from reference TRBV28 and TRBJ1-1, is DVKVTQSSRYLVKRTGEKVFLECVQDMDHENMFWYRQDPGLGLRLIYFSYDVKMKEKGDIPEGYSVSREKKERFSLILESASTNQTSMYLCASRSRLRGGTEAFFGQGTRLTVV.

This CDR3 is CASRRAGTYNSPLHF. DNA of the CDR3: TGTGCCAGCAGGCGAGCGGGGACCTATAATTCACCCCTCCACTTT. The V gene is TRBV28, the J gene TRBJ1-6; D is uncertain. CDR1 and CDR2 (germline): MDHEN, SYDVKM. Trimming shortened V by 6 bases and J by 2 bases, and 11 bases separated the two germline ends. This CDR3 is built from 15 residues. The complete variable domain, with remaining parts taken from reference TRBV28 and TRBJ1-6, reads DVKVTQSSRYLVKRTGEKVFLECVQDMDHENMFWYRQDPGLGLRLIYFSYDVKMKEKGDIPEGYSVSREKKERFSLILESASTNQTSMYLCASRRAGTYNSPLHFGNGTRLTVT.

The chain is built from TRBV7-6 and TRBJ2-5, with 11 bases aligning to TRBD1. Matching the DNA end better, TRBJ2-7 makes the J call doubtful. Germline values: CDR1 SGHVS, CDR2 FNYEAQ. The length of the CDR3 is 14 residues. The CDR3 coding sequence is TGTGCCAGCAGCTCGGACAGGGGGCGATACGAGCAGTACTTC. Its protein is CASSSDRGRYEQYF.

The chain joins TRBV19 to TRBJ1-2; possible D gene TRBD1, 6 bases. Germline-derived CDR1 and CDR2 are LNHDA and SQIVND (reference sequence). The CDR3 totals 14 residues. Trimming took 3 bases from V and 4 from J, leaving 12 bases between them. As DNA, the CDR3 is TGTGCCAGTAGTATTTTGACAGGTCTCTATGGCTACACCTTC. Encoded protein: CASSILTGLYGYTF.

The chain joins TRBV27 to TRBJ2-3, with 7 bases identical to TRBD2. This CDR3 has 14 residues. After removal of 3 bases from V and 3 bases from J, the junction contained 3 bases not matched to a gene. Germline V lookup: CDR1 MNHEY, CDR2 SMNVEV (reference sequence). The CDR3 is CASSFWGGTDTQYF. In nucleotides, the CDR3 is TGTGCCAGCAGTTTTTGGGGGGGAACAGATACGCAGTATTTT.

This rearrangement joins TRBV5-6 to TRBJ2-1; D possibly corresponds to TRBD2 (6 bases). The germline gives CDR1 SGHDT, CDR2 YYEEEE. Trimming removed 1 base from V and 3 bases from J, with 14 bases in between. This CDR3 is 16 amino acids long. The CDR3 loop reads CASSLYKEGLYNEQFF. The CDR3 DNA follows: TGTGCCAGCAGCTTGTACAAGGAGGGCCTCTACAATGAGCAGTTCTTC.

A single count supports this clone. The chain recombines TRBV9 with TRBJ2-1; 7 nucleotides match TRBD2. The CDR3 extends over 15 amino acids. The germline gives CDR1 SGDLS, CDR2 YYNGEE. V trimming: 0 bases; J trimming: 6 bases; junction bases outside the gene matches: 6. The CDR3 bases are TGTGCCAGCAGCGTAGGAGGGACTATTTTCAATGAGCAGTTCTTC. It translates to CASSVGGTIFNEQFF.

The chain joins TRBV27 to TRBJ1-2; 7 bases map to TRBD1. Trimming cost V 6 bases and J 7 bases; bases outside gene matches: 14. Germline loops: CDR1 MNHEY, CDR2 SMNVEV (reference sequence). This CDR3 has 15 residues. CDR3 sequence: CASSSRQGGWGGYTF. DNA of the CDR3: TGTGCCAGCAGCTCCCGACAGGGAGGATGGGGTGGCTACACCTTC.

The chain uses TRBV6-1 and TRBJ2-5; a weak D match, TRBD1 (5 bases). Trimming left V 3 bases short and J 2 bases short, with 13 bases between. Germline V gene lookup returns CDR1 MNHNS and CDR2 SASEGT. This CDR3 has 15 residues. CDR3 in amino acids: CASSEIGAGQETQYF. The CDR3 coding sequence is TGTGCCAGCAGTGAGATAGGGGCCGGACAAGAGACCCAGTACTTC.

This chain uses TRBV19 with TRBJ1-1, with D perhaps TRBD1 (6 bases). V lost 3 bases and J lost 12, with 14 bases in between. The CDR3 is 12 residues long. Germline V gene data show CDR1 as LNHDA and CDR2 as SQIVND (reference sequence). The CDR3 region is CASSIRGAGPFF. The CDR3 region has the DNA TGTGCCAGTAGTATCAGGGGCGCGGGCCCTTTCTTT.

Only one count was recorded for this clone. The rearrangement uses TRBV6-4 and TRBJ2-1, with 8 nucleotides matching TRBD1. V shed 8 bases and J 5 bases; nucleotides not matched to a gene: 5. CDR1 and CDR2 from the germline V gene are MRHNA and SNTAGT. CDR3 size: 13 residues. CDR3 region: CASSTGENNEQFF. The CDR3 DNA is TGTGCCAGCTCGACAGGGGAAAACAATGAGCAGTTCTTC.

This clone was detected only a few times. The rearrangement uses TRBV28 and TRBJ1-1, with D uncertain. The ends were cut back, 6 bases at V and 0 bases at J, with 11 bases in the middle. The CDR3 runs to 14 residues. Per germline, CDR1 MDHEN and CDR2 SYDVKM. In nucleotides, the CDR3 is TGTGCCAGCAGAATGCGACTGATGAACACTGAAGCTTTCTTT. It is translated as CASRMRLMNTEAFF.

The V and J genes are TRBV5-1 and TRBJ1-2; D is possibly TRBD1 (6 bases). V lost 4 bases, J lost 8 bases, and 18 bases lay in between. This CDR3 has 14 amino acids. The germline V gene encodes CDR1 SGHRS and CDR2 YFSETQ. As DNA, the CDR3 is TGCGCCAGCAGCACGATGACAGGACTTGACGGCTACACCTTC. Its protein product is CASSTMTGLDGYTF.

The chain links TRBV25-1 to TRBJ1-4; D remains unclear. This CDR3 contains 16 residues. The V end was cut by 5 bases, the J end by 0 bases, with 13 bases between. The germline gives CDR1 MGHDK, CDR2 SYGVNS. CDR3 nucleotide sequence: TGTGCCAGCAGTACACTAGACCGTGCAACTAATGAAAAACTGTTTTTT. Its translation is CASSTLDRATNEKLFF. The variable domain in full, with the rest retrieved from reference TRBV25-1 and TRBJ1-4, is EADIYQTPRYLVIGTGKKITLECSQTMGHDKMYWYQQDPGMELHLIHYSYGVNSTEKGDLSSESTVSRIRTEHFPLTLESARPSHTSQYLCASSTLDRATNEKLFFGSGTQLSVL.

This chain connects TRBV19 to TRBJ1-1; weak D call: TRBD1 (5 bases). V was trimmed by 3 bases and J by 0 bases, leaving 11 bases between them. CDR3 length: 15 amino acids. Germline V lookup: CDR1 LNHDA, CDR2 SQIVND (reference sequence). The CDR3 here is CASSIGGPVNTEAFF. The CDR3 DNA reads as TGTGCCAGTAGTATCGGGGGTCCGGTGAACACTGAAGCTTTCTTT.

The V and J genes are TRBV4-1 and TRBJ2-5; TRBD1 is a possible D gene (7 bases). V was shortened by 0 bases and J by 3 bases, with 14 bases between the two germline ends. The CDR3 sequence is 16 residues long. Germline V lookup: CDR1 MGHRA, CDR2 YSYEKL. The CDR3 bases are TGCGCCAGCAGCCAAGATGGAGGAGGGACAGAAGAGACCCAGTACTTC. It translates to CASSQDGGGTEETQYF.

The rearrangement uses TRBV6-1 and TRBJ2-3, with 10 bases lining up with TRBD2. The V gene end was trimmed by 5 bases and the J gene end by 0 bases; junction bases not matched to a gene: 2. Germline assignment: CDR1 MNHNS and CDR2 SASEGT. The CDR3 covers 15 residues. The CDR3 DNA follows: TGTGCCAGCAGTTCACTAGCGGGGAGCACAGATACGCAGTATTTT. Translating gives CASSSLAGSTDTQYF.

The V and J genes are TRBV7-6 and TRBJ1-4; D call uncertain. The CDR3 contains 13 residues. With 1 base removed from V and 8 bases from J, the gap between germline ends came to 8 bases. The germline CDR1 and CDR2 sequences are SGHVS and FNYEAQ. The CDR3 protein is CASSLDPREKLFF. The CDR3 nucleotides read TGTGCCAGCAGCTTAGACCCGAGGGAAAAACTGTTTTTT. The variable domain in full, with the rest retrieved from reference TRBV7-6 and TRBJ1-4, is GAGVSQSPRYKVTKRGQDVALRCDPISGHVSLYWYRQALGQGPEFLTYFNYEAQQDKSGLPNDRFSAERPEGSISTLTIQRTEQRDSAMYRCASSLDPREKLFFGSGTQLSVL.

This chain links TRBV4-2 with TRBJ2-1, with TRBD2 identical over 10 bases. This CDR3 contains 16 residues. Losses at the gene ends were 0 bases for V and 8 bases for J; bases not matched to a gene: 7. Germline CDR1 reads LGHNA; CDR2 reads YNFKEQ. In nucleotides, the CDR3 is TGTGCCAGCAGCCAAGAATCACTAGCGGGACAAGATGAGCAGTTCTTC. This translates into CASSQESLAGQDEQFF.

The chain is built from TRBV30 and TRBJ1-5; a weak D match, TRBD1 (6 bases). The CDR3 length is 15 residues. Deletions cut 0 bases from V and 5 bases from J, with 14 bases between. Germline V CDR1 and CDR2: GTSNPN, SVGIG (reference sequence). CDR3 DNA: TGTGCCTGGAGTGTACAGGGACCGACTCATCAGCCCCAGCATTTT. Amino acid sequence: CAWSVQGPTHQPQHF. Complete variable domain (other parts from reference TRBV30 and TRBJ1-5): SQTIHQWPATLVQPVGSPLSLECTVEGTSNPNLYWYRQAAGRGLQLLFYSVGIGQISSEVPQNLSASRPQDRQFILSSKKLLLSDSGFYLCAWSVQGPTHQPQHFGDGTRLSIL.

The chain has TRBV7-2 and TRBJ1-1; the D is unclear. Trimming pared 8 bases from V and 3 bases from J, leaving 10 bases between. This CDR3 region has 12 residues. Germline lookup yields CDR1 SGHTA and CDR2 FQGNSA. This CDR3 is CASGRRDTEAFF. The CDR3 bases are TGTGCCAGCGGACGGCGGGACACTGAAGCTTTCTTT.

The chain carries TRBV5-8 and TRBJ2-3; weak D call: TRBD2 (6 bases). The V end lost 3 bases, the J end lost 0 bases, and 11 bases lay between the germline ends. Looked up from germline, CDR1 is SGHTS and CDR2 is YDEGEE. CDR3 length: 15 residues. In nucleotides, the CDR3 is TGTGCCAGCAGCTGGGGACTGCATAGCACAGATACGCAGTATTTT. This encodes CASSWGLHSTDTQYF.

The chain uses TRBV7-9 and TRBJ2-5; 14 nucleotides agree with TRBD2. Germline V CDR1 and CDR2: SEHNR, FQNEAQ (reference sequence). CDR3 length equals 16 residues. J was trimmed by 4 bases and V by 5 bases; bases with no gene match: 6. The CDR3 protein is CASSLTSGRAGETQYF. In nucleotides, the CDR3 is TGTGCCAGCAGCCTGACTAGCGGGAGGGCCGGAGAGACCCAGTACTTC.

The genes are TRBV25-1 and TRBJ2-7; 8 bases fit TRBD1. The CDR3 sequence is 15 residues long. V shed 4 bases and J 5 bases; nucleotides not matched to a gene: 10. CDR1 and CDR2 from the germline V gene are MGHDK and SYGVNS. CDR3 coding DNA: TGTGCCAGCAGTGGAGACAGGGGTAACTTTAACGAGCAGTACTTC. This gives the protein CASSGDRGNFNEQYF.

The rearrangement uses TRBV14 and TRBJ2-2; 8 bases map to TRBD1. The J segment lost 13 bases and the V segment lost 4 bases, leaving 11 bases of the junction unmatched. Germline V lookup: CDR1 SGHDN, CDR2 FVKESK. The CDR3 totals 14 residues. The chain's CDR3 is CASSPTGARIGLFF. In nucleotides, the CDR3 is TGTGCCAGCAGCCCGACAGGGGCCCGGATAGGGCTGTTTTTT.

This clone has just a few counts. The chain recombines TRBV9 with TRBJ2-1; TRBD2 is a possible D gene (5 bases). CDR1 is SGDLS and CDR2 is YYNGEE in the germline V gene. The CDR3 is 13 amino acids. Trimming cost V 3 bases and J 5 bases, with 9 bases left between them. The CDR3 DNA follows: TGTGCCAGCAGCGGAGGAGGTAACAATGAGCAGTTCTTC. This gives the protein CASSGGGNNEQFF.

V usage is TRBV4-2 and J usage is TRBJ1-1; TRBD1 agrees at 7 bases. The J segment lost 1 base and the V segment lost 3 bases, leaving 5 bases of the junction unmatched. The CDR3 has 15 residues. Germline V lookup: CDR1 LGHNA, CDR2 YNFKEQ. The CDR3 protein is CASSQQTGTNTEAFF. CDR3 nucleotide sequence: TGTGCCAGCAGCCAGCAGACAGGGACGAACACTGAAGCTTTCTTT.